A selection of T cell receptor beta chains follows, all from one sample in a study of T cell repertoires in cytomegalovirus infection. TCRdb passed the reads through MiXCR, listing each CDR3 protein once. The sample includes about 920,000 distinct CDR3 sequences, roughly 30% of them seen just once. Their antigen targets remain unknown. The sequenced sample was cultured CD8+ T cells from PBMCs, obtained from culture after CMV antigen stimulation. These receptors all stem from a human donor in good health (CMV status not recorded). Some clones in this sample may be carry-over from other donors' samples. Each CDR3 is given with its conserved first and last residue. The order of the fields is D gene, clone size, V gene, J gene, CDR3 protein, CDR3 DNA. The D gene is left open where the match is weak. Not all rows give a size; the values are once, few, many and, for expanded clones, a class.

NA,many,TRBV7-2,TRBJ2-3,CASSFRGSSTDTQYF,TGTGCCAGCAGCTTCAGGGGCTCTAGCACAGATACGCAGTATTTT
NA,NA,TRBV25-1,TRBJ2-3,CASSEGTAQYF,TGTGCCAGCAGTGAGGGAACGGCGCAGTATTTT
TRBD1,NA,TRBV11-1,TRBJ1-6,CASSPRDRSDSPLHF,TGTGCCAGCAGCCCCAGGGACAGGAGCGATTCACCCCTCCACTTT
NA,NA,TRBV20-1,TRBJ1-4,CSARRVEDEKLFF,TGCAGTGCTAGGAGGGTAGAAGATGAAAAACTGTTTTTT
NA,few,TRBV6-8,TRBJ1-2,CASSYSRPGIPYGYTF,TGTGCCAGCAGTTACTCGAGACCCGGTATCCCATATGGCTACACCTTC
NA,NA,TRBV6-2/TRBV6-3,TRBJ2-1,CASVRGNDNEQFF,TGTGCCAGCGTCAGGGGTAACGACAATGAGCAGTTCTTC
TRBD1,NA,TRBV6-2/TRBV6-3,TRBJ2-1,CASSQPGTGSSYNEQFF,TGTGCCAGCAGCCAACCCGGGACAGGGAGCTCCTACAATGAGCAGTTCTTC
NA,few,TRBV7-6,TRBJ1-2,CASGDEASGGYTF,TGTGCCAGCGGCGATGAGGCGTCTGGTGGCTACACCTTC
TRBD1,many,TRBV7-9,TRBJ1-4,CASSPLGTGTREKLFF,TGTGCCAGCAGCCCACTGGGGACAGGGACCCGTGAAAAACTGTTTTTT
TRBD1,NA,TRBV6-2/TRBV6-3,TRBJ2-1,CASSWNRDSLSSYNEQFF,TGTGCCAGCAGCTGGAACCGGGACAGCCTTAGCTCCTACAATGAGCAGTTCTTC
TRBD1,few,TRBV20-1,TRBJ1-5,CSARDWAGGANQPQHF,TGCAGTGCTAGAGATTGGGCAGGGGGCGCGAATCAGCCCCAGCATTTT
TRBD2,few,TRBV7-8,TRBJ2-3,CASSSSGVSTDTQYF,TGTGCCAGCAGCTCCAGCGGGGTTAGCACAGATACGCAGTATTTT
NA,NA,TRBV20-1,TRBJ2-7,CSAIQSEQYF,TGCAGTGCTATTCAGAGCGAGCAGTACTTC
NA,NA,TRBV19,TRBJ1-5,CASSIWEGNQPQHF,TGTGCCAGTAGTATATGGGAGGGCAATCAGCCCCAGCATTTT
NA,NA,TRBV7-8,TRBJ2-7,CASSLEGLRYEQYF,TGTGCCAGCAGCTTAGAAGGGCTCCGTTACGAGCAGTACTTC
TRBD2,NA,TRBV4-1,TRBJ2-3,CASSQDRASGAWDTQYF,TGCGCCAGCAGCCAAGATCGGGCTAGCGGGGCTTGGGATACGCAGTATTTT
NA,NA,TRBV19,TRBJ2-7,CASSPPALDEQYF,TGTGCCAGTAGTCCACCGGCCCTAGACGAGCAGTACTTC
NA,many,TRBV6-5,TRBJ2-3,CASSPRGASTDTQYF,TGTGCCAGCAGTCCAAGGGGAGCTTCCACAGATACGCAGTATTTT
TRBD1,few,TRBV27,TRBJ2-1,CASRTRDRGSNEQFF,TGTGCCAGCAGAACCCGGGACAGGGGGAGTAATGAGCAGTTCTTC
NA,NA,TRBV6-5,TRBJ2-7,CASSPGGSSSYEQYF,TGTGCCAGCAGTCCTGGCGGCAGTAGCTCCTACGAGCAGTACTTC
TRBD2,NA,TRBV7-2,TRBJ2-1,CASSLWSGVGEQFF,TGTGCCAGCAGCTTATGGAGCGGGGTTGGTGAGCAGTTCTTC
NA,NA,TRBV6-1,TRBJ1-2,CASENGYTF,TGTGCCAGCGAGAATGGCTACACCTTC
NA,few,TRBV19,TRBJ1-1,CASSIRGRAEAFF,TGTGCCAGTAGTATCCGGGGAAGGGCTGAAGCTTTCTTT
TRBD1,few,TRBV6-1,TRBJ2-3,CASSSPPGQGRSTDTQYF,TGTGCCAGCAGTAGCCCCCCGGGACAGGGAAGGAGCACAGATACGCAGTATTTT
TRBD1,NA,TRBV28,TRBJ2-1,CASRSLFRDRDNNEQFF,TGTGCCAGCAGATCCTTATTCCGGGACAGGGACAACAATGAGCAGTTCTTC
TRBD1,few,TRBV7-6,TRBJ2-5,CASSIGQEPQETQYF,TGTGCCAGCAGCATTGGACAGGAGCCTCAAGAGACCCAGTACTTC
NA,few,TRBV2,TRBJ1-1,CASFQGYPTEMNTEAFF,TGTGCCAGCTTCCAGGGGTACCCTACCGAAATGAACACTGAAGCTTTCTTT
TRBD1,NA,TRBV9,TRBJ2-1,CASSVGGGGARLGEQFF,TGTGCCAGCAGCGTAGGAGGGGGCGGCGCCCGGCTGGGTGAGCAGTTCTTC
TRBD1,NA,TRBV2,TRBJ2-2,CASSGPGQGNTGELFF,TGTGCCAGCAGTGGGCCGGGACAGGGGAACACCGGGGAGCTGTTTTTT
TRBD1,many,TRBV10-3,TRBJ2-3,CAIQDRDRDTDTQYF,TGTGCCATCCAAGACCGGGACAGAGACACAGATACGCAGTATTTT
TRBD1,few,TRBV6-5,TRBJ2-3,CASSPGTGGGTQYF,TGTGCCAGCAGTCCTGGGACAGGGGGCGGTACGCAGTATTTT
NA,NA,TRBV5-6,TRBJ2-7,CASSLGQVLNYEQYF,TGTGCCAGCAGCTTGGGACAGGTCCTCAACTACGAGCAGTACTTC
NA,NA,TRBV6-2/TRBV6-3,TRBJ2-4,CASRTGFENIQYF,TGTGCCAGCAGGACAGGATTCGAGAACATTCAGTACTTC
NA,few,TRBV6-1,TRBJ1-1,CATIQDPGGTEAFF,TGTGCCACCATCCAAGACCCTGGTGGTACTGAAGCTTTCTTT
TRBD2,NA,TRBV6-2/TRBV6-3,TRBJ2-1,CASRSGTSYNEQFF,TGTGCCAGCAGATCCGGGACTAGTTACAATGAGCAGTTCTTC
TRBD2,NA,TRBV10-3,TRBJ2-5,CAISESSGGIQETQYF,TGTGCCATCAGTGAATCTAGCGGGGGAATTCAAGAGACCCAGTACTTC
NA,NA,TRBV12-3/TRBV12-4,TRBJ1-3,CASTQGGGSSGNTIYF,TGTGCCAGCACCCAAGGTGGGGGGTCCTCTGGAAACACCATATATTTT
NA,many,TRBV7-9,TRBJ1-1,CASTTTEARIEDTEAFF,TGTGCCAGCACCACGACGGAGGCCCGAATCGAGGACACTGAAGCTTTCTTT
TRBD1,many,TRBV19,TRBJ1-1,CASSPLGQRNTEAFF,TGTGCCAGTAGTCCCTTGGGACAGCGGAACACTGAAGCTTTCTTT
NA,NA,TRBV5-1,TRBJ1-1,CASSLEGSWPEAFF,TGCGCCAGCAGCTTGGAGGGCAGCTGGCCTGAAGCTTTCTTT
NA,NA,TRBV9,TRBJ2-5,CASSVGGSSKETQYF,TGTGCCAGCAGCGTAGGGGGTAGCAGCAAAGAGACCCAGTACTTC
TRBD1,many,TRBV6-1,TRBJ1-1,CASSEGWGQVGEAFF,TGTGCCAGCAGTGAGGGCTGGGGACAGGTCGGTGAAGCTTTCTTT
TRBD2,NA,TRBV5-1,TRBJ2-1,CASSLLLAGVDEQFF,TGCGCCAGCAGCTTGTTACTAGCGGGGGTCGATGAGCAGTTCTTC
NA,NA,TRBV18,TRBJ2-5,CASSPVQDGETQYF,TGTGCCAGCTCACCAGTCCAGGATGGGGAGACCCAGTACTTC
NA,few,TRBV11-2,TRBJ1-1,CASSRWIWAAGNTEAFF,TGTGCCAGCAGCCGATGGATATGGGCAGCGGGGAACACTGAAGCTTTCTTT